A single T cell receptor (beta chain) is shown here with its context. This entry belongs to a study of blood T cell repertoires in COVID-19. On the study more broadly: Material from acute and convalescent COVID-19 was sourced from the United States, Italy and Spain. PBMCs, B-cell-depleted T cells, or T cells provided the cDNA or gDNA that made up the material.

V lost 6 bases to trimming and J lost 2 bases; unmatched junction nucleotides: 13. CDR3 length: 17 residues. CDR1 is MNHEY, CDR2 SVGEGT, per germline. Profiled with immunoSEQ multiplex PCR; TCRdb holds only in-frame clones, not every one. The sample includes about 280,000 clones, over 75% seen only once; the top ten take 5.1%. The specimen was peripheral blood. This clonotype was sampled from a man aged 45-60 years with active or convalescent COVID-19. This chain links TRBV6-2 or TRBV6-3 with TRBJ1-1; 9 bases are a match to TRBD1. The CDR3 loop is CASSPGTGILGNTEAFF. The CDR3 region has the DNA TGTGCCAGCAGCCCCGGGACAGGGATACTAGGAAACACTGAAGCTTTCTTT.